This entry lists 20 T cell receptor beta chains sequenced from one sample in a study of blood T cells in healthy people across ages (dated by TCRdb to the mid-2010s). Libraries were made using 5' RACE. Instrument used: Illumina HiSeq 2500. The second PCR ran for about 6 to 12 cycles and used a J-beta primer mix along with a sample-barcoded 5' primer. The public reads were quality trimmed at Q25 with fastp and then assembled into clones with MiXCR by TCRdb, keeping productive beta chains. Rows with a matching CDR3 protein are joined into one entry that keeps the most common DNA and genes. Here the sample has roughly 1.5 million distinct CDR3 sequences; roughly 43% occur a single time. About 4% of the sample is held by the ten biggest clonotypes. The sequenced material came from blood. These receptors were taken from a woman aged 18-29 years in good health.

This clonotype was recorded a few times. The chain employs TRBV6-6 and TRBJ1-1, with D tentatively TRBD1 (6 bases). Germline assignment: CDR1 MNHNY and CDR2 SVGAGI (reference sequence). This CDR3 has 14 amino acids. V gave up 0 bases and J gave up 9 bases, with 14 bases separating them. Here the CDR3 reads CASSYSGARFQAFF. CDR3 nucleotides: TGTGCCAGCAGTTACTCGGGGGCCCGATTCCAAGCTTTCTTT.

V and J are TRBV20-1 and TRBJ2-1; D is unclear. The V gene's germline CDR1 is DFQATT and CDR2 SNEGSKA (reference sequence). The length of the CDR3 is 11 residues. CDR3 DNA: TGCAGCGCACAATACTACAATGAGCAGTTCTTC. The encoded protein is CSAQYYNEQFF.

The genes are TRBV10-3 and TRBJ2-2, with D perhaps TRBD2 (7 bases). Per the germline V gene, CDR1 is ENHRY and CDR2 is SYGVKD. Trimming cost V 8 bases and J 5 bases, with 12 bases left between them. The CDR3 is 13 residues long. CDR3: CAIAGGLTGELFF. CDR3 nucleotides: TGTGCCATCGCCGGGGGGCTTACCGGGGAGCTGTTTTTT.

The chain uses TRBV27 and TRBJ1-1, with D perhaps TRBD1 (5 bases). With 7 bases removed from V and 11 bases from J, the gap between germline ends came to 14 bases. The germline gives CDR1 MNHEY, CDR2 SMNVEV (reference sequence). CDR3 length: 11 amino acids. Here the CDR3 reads CASKRGWEAFF. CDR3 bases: TGTGCCAGCAAGAGGGGCTGGGAGGCTTTCTTT.

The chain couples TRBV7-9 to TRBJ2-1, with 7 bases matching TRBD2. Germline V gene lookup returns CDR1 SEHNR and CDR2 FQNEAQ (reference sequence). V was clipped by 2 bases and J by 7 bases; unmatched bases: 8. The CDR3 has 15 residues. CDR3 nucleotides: TGTGCCAGCAGCTTACGTCGTCTGGGGGGGAATGAGCAGTTCTTC. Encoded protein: CASSLRRLGGNEQFF. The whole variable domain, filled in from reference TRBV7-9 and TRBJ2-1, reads DTGVSQNPRHKITKRGQNVTFRCDPISEHNRLYWYRQTLGQGPEFLTYFQNEAQLEKSRLLSDRFSAERPKGSFSTLEIQRTEQGDSAMYLCASSLRRLGGNEQFFGPGTRLTVL.

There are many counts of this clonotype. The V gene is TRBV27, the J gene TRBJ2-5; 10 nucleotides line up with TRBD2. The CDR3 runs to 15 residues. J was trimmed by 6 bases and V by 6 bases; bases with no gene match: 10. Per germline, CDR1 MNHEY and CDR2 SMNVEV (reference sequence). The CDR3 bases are TGTGCCAGCAGGGCAGCTAGCGGGAGTTCAAAGACCCAGTACTTC. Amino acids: CASRAASGSSKTQYF.

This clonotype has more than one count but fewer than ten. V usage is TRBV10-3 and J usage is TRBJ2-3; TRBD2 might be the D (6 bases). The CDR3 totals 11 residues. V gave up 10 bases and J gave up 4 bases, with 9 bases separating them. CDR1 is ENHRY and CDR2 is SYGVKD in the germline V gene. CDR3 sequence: CATGEADTQYF. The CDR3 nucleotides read TGTGCCACCGGGGAGGCAGATACGCAGTATTTT.

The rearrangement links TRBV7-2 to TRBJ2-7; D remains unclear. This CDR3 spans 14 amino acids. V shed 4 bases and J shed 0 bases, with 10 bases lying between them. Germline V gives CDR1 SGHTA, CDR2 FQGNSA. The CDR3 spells CASSWRHLSYEQYF. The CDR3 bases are TGTGCCAGCAGCTGGCGACACCTCTCCTACGAGCAGTACTTC.

The CDR3 nucleotides read TGCAGTGCGCCGAGAAAATTTAACTATGGCTACACCTTC. Amino acids: CSAPRKFNYGYTF. The rearrangement joins TRBV20-1 to TRBJ1-2; D uncertain. The CDR3 extends over 13 amino acids. The germline V gene encodes CDR1 DFQATT and CDR2 SNEGSKA (reference sequence). V was pared by 6 bases and J by 1 base, with 12 bases between.

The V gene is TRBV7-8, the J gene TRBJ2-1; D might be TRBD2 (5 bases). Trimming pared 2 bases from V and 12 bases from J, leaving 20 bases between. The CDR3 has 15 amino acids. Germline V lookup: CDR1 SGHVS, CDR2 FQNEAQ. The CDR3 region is CASSLLASPVGGQFF. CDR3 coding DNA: TGTGCCAGCAGCTTACTAGCCTCGCCGGTCGGTGGGCAGTTCTTC.

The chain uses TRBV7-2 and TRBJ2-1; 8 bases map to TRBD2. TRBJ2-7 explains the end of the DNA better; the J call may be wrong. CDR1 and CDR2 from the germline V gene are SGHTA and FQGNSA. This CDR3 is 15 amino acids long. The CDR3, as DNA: TGTGCCAGCAGCACCACTAGCGGTACTTACAATGAGCAGTACTTC. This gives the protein CASSTTSGTYNEQYF.

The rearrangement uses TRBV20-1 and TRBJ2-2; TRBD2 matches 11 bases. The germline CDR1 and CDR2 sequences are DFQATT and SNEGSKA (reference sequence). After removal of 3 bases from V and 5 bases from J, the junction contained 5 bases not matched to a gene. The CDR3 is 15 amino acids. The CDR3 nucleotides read TGCAGTGCTAGTGTCGGGACTAGCGGTACCGGGGAGCTGTTTTTT. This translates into CSASVGTSGTGELFF.

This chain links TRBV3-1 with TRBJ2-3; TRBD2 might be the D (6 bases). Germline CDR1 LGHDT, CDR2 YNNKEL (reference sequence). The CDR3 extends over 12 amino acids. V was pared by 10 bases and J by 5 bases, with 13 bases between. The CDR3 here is CATLAAGDTQYF. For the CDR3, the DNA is TGTGCCACTCTGGCAGCGGGAGATACGCAGTATTTT.

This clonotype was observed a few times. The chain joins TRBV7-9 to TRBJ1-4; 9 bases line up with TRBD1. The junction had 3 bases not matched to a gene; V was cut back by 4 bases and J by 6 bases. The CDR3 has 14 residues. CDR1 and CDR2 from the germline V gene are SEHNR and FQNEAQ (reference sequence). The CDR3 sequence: CASSSWDRDEKLFF. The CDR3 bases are TGTGCCAGCAGCTCATGGGACAGGGATGAAAAACTGTTTTTT.

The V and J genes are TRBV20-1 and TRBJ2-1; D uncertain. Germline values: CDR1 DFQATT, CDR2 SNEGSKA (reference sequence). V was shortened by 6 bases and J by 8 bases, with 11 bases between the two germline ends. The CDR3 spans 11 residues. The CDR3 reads CSAARIHEQFF. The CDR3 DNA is TGCAGTGCGGCTAGGATCCATGAGCAGTTCTTC.

The CDR3: CAWRGDSLINEQFF. CDR3 bases: TGTGCCTGGAGAGGGGACTCCCTTATCAATGAGCAGTTCTTC. This chain connects TRBV30 to TRBJ2-1; maybe TRBD2 (6 bases). CDR3 length equals 14 residues. V lost 3 bases and J lost 6, with 15 bases in between. CDR1 is GTSNPN and CDR2 is SVGIG in the germline V gene (reference sequence).

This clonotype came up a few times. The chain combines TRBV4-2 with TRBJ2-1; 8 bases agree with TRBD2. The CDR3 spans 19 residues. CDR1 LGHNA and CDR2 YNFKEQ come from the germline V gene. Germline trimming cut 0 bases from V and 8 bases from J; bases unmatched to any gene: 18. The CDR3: CASSQEGSGIQRRSDEQFF. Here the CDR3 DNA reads TGTGCCAGCAGCCAAGAGGGTAGCGGGATCCAACGGCGAAGCGATGAGCAGTTCTTC.

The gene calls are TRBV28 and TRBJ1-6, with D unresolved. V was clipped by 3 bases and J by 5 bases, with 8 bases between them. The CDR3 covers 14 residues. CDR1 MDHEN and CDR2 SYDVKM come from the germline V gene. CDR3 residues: CASSLPGDNSPLHF. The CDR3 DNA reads TGTGCCAGCAGTTTGCCGGGAGATAATTCACCCCTCCACTTT.

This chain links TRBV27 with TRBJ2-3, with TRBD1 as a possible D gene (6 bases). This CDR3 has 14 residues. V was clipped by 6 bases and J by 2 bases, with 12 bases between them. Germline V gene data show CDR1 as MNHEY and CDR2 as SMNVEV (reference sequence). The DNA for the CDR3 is TGTGCCAGCAGCCGGACAGTATTCACAGATACGCAGTATTTT. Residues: CASSRTVFTDTQYF.

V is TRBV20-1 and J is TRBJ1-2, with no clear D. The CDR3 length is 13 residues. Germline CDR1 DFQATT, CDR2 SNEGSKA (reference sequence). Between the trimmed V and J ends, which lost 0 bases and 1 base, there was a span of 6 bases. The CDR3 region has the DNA TGCAGTGCTAGAGATCCCAATAACTATGGCTACACCTTC. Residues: CSARDPNNYGYTF.